These 2 T cell receptor beta chains share one sample of origin, sequenced in a study of regulatory dendritic cells for organ transplantation (dated by TCRdb to the late 2010s). Sorted T cell subsets were CFSE-labeled and co-cultured for five to six days with allogeneic regulatory or mature dendritic cells at a 1:10 DC:T ratio. Library creation used the immunoSEQ multiplex PCR assay. The immuneACCESS repertoire file appears here via TCRdb, limited to in-frame rearrangements. These files lack a portion of the clones; in checked studies, under half of the deficit traces to unresolved V genes, and the cause of the others is not known. The sample contains 12,000 or so clones, less than 80% of them found a single time. The top ten clonotypes cover less than 1.5% of the sample. Their antigen targets remain unknown. The sample was naive CD8+ T cells from blood cultured with dendritic cells. Taken with the paper, the label for cell subset or site translates to: CD45RA+ naive T cells. The receptors stem from a human donor in good health.

This clone appeared once. The chain joins TRBV7-8 to TRBJ1-2, with 8 positions matching TRBD1. Trimming cost V 2 bases and J 8 bases; bases outside gene matches: 10. The CDR3 consists of 15 residues. Germline V gene lookup returns CDR1 SGHVS and CDR2 FQNEAQ. The CDR3 nucleotides are TGTGCCAGCAGCTTAACCACTGACAGGGGTGGAGGCTACACCTTC. This translates into CASSLTTDRGGGYTF.

The chain couples TRBV5-1 to TRBJ2-3; TRBD2 aligns across 8 bases. The CDR3 contains 15 residues. Germline V gene lookup returns CDR1 SGHRS and CDR2 YFSETQ. With V trimmed by 0 bases and J by 5 bases, 5 bases remained unmatched. The CDR3 is CASSLAGGPRDTQYF. Here the CDR3 DNA reads TGCGCCAGCAGCTTGGCGGGGGGGCCACGAGATACGCAGTATTTT.